The 13 T cell receptor beta chains presented below share a single source sample, sequenced in a study of monozygotic twins with inflammatory bowel disease. After re-calling the 5' RACE reads, TCRdb lists one entry per CDR3 protein, DNA absent. The sample includes about 300,000 distinct CDR3 sequences. The sequenced sample was blood. The source is a human donor with ulcerative colitis or Crohn's disease, or a healthy co-twin of an affected twin (not recorded which).

V gene TRBV20-1 combines with J gene TRBJ1-1; lacking DNA, the TRBD1 call made by TCRdb goes unchecked. CDR3 size: 13 residues. Germline assignment: CDR1 DFQATT and CDR2 SNEGSKA (reference sequence). The CDR3 is CSARIGVNTEAFF.

The V and J genes are TRBV15 and TRBJ2-5; the D call of TRBD1 rests on TCRdb alone, since no DNA is present to check it. CDR1 LNHNV and CDR2 YYDKDF come from the germline V gene (reference sequence). This CDR3 contains 16 residues. The CDR3: CATSRIAGLPPETQYF.

The V call is TRBV4-1, the J call TRBJ1-2; TCRdb indicates TRBD1, and absent DNA this call remains unverified. Germline V gene data show CDR1 as MGHRA and CDR2 as YSYEKL. The CDR3 has 16 residues. The CDR3 sequence is CASSQPKGQGNYGYTF.

The chain uses TRBV6-5 and TRBJ1-2; TCRdb returns TRBD1, unconfirmable since there is no DNA. This CDR3 spans 16 amino acids. Germline V CDR1 and CDR2: MNHEY, SVGAGI. The CDR3: CASSLGGQGAFYGYTF.

The CDR3 sequence is CASSLGTHSPLHF. The V call is TRBV7-6, the J call TRBJ1-6; TCRdb calls TRBD1, which cannot be checked without DNA. This CDR3 contains 13 residues. Germline V gives CDR1 SGHVS, CDR2 FNYEAQ.

The V call is TRBV27, the J call TRBJ2-5; TCRdb's D call of TRBD1 is untestable without DNA. This CDR3 is built from 14 residues. Germline assignment: CDR1 MNHEY and CDR2 SMNVEV (reference sequence). Here the CDR3 reads CASSLTDRRQTQYF.

V usage is TRBV14 and J usage is TRBJ2-4; the D call of TRBD2 rests on TCRdb alone, since no DNA is present to check it. Germline V gene lookup returns CDR1 SGHDN and CDR2 FVKESK. This CDR3 region has 14 residues. The CDR3 here is CASSPRAGPNIQYF.

The rearrangement uses TRBV5-1 and TRBJ2-5; TCRdb reports TRBD2, a call that lacks DNA to check it against. The CDR3 spans 19 residues. CDR1 and CDR2 (germline): SGHRS, YFSETQ. CDR3 amino acids: CASSLAFGTSSGTQETQYF.

The chain recombines TRBV7-3 with TRBJ2-7; TCRdb indicates TRBD1, and absent DNA this call remains unverified. The CDR3 has 13 residues. Germline loops: CDR1 SGHTA, CDR2 FQGTGA. The CDR3 loop reads CASSSGTGLEQYF.

The chain is built from TRBV2 and TRBJ2-2; TCRdb returns TRBD1, unconfirmable since there is no DNA. The CDR3 extends over 16 amino acids. Germline CDR1 SNHLY, CDR2 FYNNEI. Here the CDR3 reads CASNSGTGSNTGELFF.

The chain carries TRBV7-2 and TRBJ2-2; TCRdb's assignment of TRBD2 cannot be checked, as there is no DNA. Germline CDR1 and CDR2: SGHTA and FQGNSA. The CDR3 is made up of 14 amino acids. This CDR3 is CASSKLVGTGELFF.

The chain recombines TRBV12-3 or TRBV12-4 with TRBJ2-7; without DNA, the TCRdb call of TRBD1 cannot be checked. The CDR3 spans 14 residues. CDR3 loop: CASSVQQGPYEQYF.

The rearrangement links TRBV5-1 to TRBJ2-7; there is no DNA to check the TCRdb D call of TRBD1. Germline V gene data show CDR1 as SGHRS and CDR2 as YFSETQ. The CDR3 has 15 amino acids. The CDR3 is CASSPGTDHPYEQYF. The complete variable domain, with remaining parts taken from reference TRBV5-1 and TRBJ2-7, reads KAGVTQTPRYLIKTRGQQVTLSCSPISGHRSVSWYQQTPGQGLQFLFEYFSETQRNKGNFPGRFSGRQFSNSRSEMNVSTLELGDSALYLCASSPGTDHPYEQYFGPGTRLTVT.